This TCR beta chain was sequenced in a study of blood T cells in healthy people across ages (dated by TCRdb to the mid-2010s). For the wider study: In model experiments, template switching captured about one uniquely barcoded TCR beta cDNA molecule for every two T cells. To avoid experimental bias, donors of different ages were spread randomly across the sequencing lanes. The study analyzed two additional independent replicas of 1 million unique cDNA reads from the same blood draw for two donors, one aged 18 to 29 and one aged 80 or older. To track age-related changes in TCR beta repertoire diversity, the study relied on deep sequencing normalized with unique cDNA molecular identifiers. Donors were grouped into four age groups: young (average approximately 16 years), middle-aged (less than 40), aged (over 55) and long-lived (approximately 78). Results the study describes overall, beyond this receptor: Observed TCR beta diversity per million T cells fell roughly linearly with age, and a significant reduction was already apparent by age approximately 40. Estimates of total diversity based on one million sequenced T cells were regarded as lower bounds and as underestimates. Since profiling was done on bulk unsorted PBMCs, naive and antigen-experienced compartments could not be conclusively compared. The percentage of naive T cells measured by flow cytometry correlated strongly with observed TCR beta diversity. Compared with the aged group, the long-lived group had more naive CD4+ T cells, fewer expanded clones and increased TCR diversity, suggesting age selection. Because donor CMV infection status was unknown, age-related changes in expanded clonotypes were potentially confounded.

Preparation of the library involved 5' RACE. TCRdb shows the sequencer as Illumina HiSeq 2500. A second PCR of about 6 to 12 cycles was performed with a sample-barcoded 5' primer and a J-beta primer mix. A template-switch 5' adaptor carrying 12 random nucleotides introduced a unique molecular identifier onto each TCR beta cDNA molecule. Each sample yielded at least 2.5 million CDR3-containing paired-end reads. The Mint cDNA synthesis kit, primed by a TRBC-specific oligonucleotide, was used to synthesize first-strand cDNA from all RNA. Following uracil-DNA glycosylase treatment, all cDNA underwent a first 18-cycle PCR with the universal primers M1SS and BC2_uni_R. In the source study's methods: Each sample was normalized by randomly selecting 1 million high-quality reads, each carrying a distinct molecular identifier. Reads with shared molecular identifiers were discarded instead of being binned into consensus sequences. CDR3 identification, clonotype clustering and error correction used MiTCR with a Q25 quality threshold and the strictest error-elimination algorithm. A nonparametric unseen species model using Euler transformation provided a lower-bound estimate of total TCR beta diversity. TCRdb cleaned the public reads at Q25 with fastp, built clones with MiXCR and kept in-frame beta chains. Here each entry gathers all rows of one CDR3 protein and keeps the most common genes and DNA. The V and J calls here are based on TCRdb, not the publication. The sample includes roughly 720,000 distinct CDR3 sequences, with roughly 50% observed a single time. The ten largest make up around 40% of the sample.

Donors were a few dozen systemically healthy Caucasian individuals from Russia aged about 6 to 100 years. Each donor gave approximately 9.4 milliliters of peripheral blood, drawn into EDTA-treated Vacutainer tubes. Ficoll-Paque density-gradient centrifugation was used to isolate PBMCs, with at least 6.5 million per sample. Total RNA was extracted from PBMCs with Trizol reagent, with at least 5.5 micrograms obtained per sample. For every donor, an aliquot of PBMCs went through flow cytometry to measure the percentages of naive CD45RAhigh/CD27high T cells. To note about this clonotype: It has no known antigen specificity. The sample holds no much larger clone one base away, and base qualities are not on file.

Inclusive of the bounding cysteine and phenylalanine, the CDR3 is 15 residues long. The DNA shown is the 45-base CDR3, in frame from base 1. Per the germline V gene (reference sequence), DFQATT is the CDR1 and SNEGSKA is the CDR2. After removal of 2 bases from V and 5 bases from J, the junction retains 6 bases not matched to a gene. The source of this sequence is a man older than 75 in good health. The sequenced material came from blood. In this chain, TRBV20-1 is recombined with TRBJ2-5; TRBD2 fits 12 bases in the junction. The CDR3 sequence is CSARLGTSGWETQYF. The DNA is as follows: TGCAGTGCTAGACTCGGGACTAGCGGGTGGGAGACCCAGTACTTC.